Listed below are T cell receptor beta chains from one sample, sequenced in a study of shared clonotypes between healthy human individuals. Sequencing was performed with immunoSEQ multiplex PCR; in TCRdb, only in-frame clones are kept and a portion is missing. Here the sample spans hundreds of thousands of clones, roughly 95% being singletons. Sequences were obtained from naive CD8+ T cells sorted from blood. These receptor sequences come from a woman aged 25 to 45 in good health. CDR3s include the opening cysteine and the closing phenylalanine or tryptophan. Fields, in order: V gene, D gene, J gene, clone size, CDR3 DNA, CDR3 protein. D genes are given only for firm matches. Clone size appears in some rows only: once, few, many, or a class for an expanded clone.

>TRBV4-1|NA|TRBJ2-2|NA
TGCGCCAGCAGCCAAGTGCAGGGGCACAACACCGGGGAGCTGTTTTTT
CASSQVQGHNTGELFF
>TRBV7-8|NA|TRBJ1-4|NA
TGTGCCAGCAGCTTACGGGCCGCAACTAATGAAAAACTGTTTTTT
CASSLRAATNEKLFF
>TRBV6-6|NA|TRBJ1-1|NA
TGTGCCAGCAGTTACTCGACTGGGCCGGGTATAGATGAAGCTTTCTTT
CASSYSTGPGIDEAFF
>TRBV19|NA|TRBJ1-5|few
TGTGCCAGTAGTATGAGCAATCAGCCCCAGCATTTT
CASSMSNQPQHF
>TRBV20-1|NA|TRBJ2-1|NA
TGCAGTGCTAGAGATCCCTATGAGCAGTTCTTC
CSARDPYEQFF
>TRBV2|TRBD1|TRBJ2-7|NA
TGTGCCAGCAGCCGCGCCATTGGGACAGGCTCCTACGAGCAGTACTTC
CASSRAIGTGSYEQYF
>TRBV27|NA|TRBJ2-1|NA
TGTGCCAGCAGTCTGACCCTGGTGGGAGCACTCAATGAGCAGTTCTTC
CASSLTLVGALNEQFF
>TRBV5-3|TRBD2|TRBJ2-1|NA
TGTGCCAGAAGCCGCCCCCCCCAGCGGGAGGGCCTGAGCTCCTACAATGAGCAGTTCTTC
CARSRPPQREGLSSYNEQFF
>TRBV19|NA|TRBJ2-1|NA
TGTGCCAGTAGTTACAGGGACAATGAGCAGTTCTTC
CASSYRDNEQFF
>TRBV9|TRBD1|TRBJ2-1|NA
TGTGCCAGCAGCAGGACAGGGGCCGACTACAATGAGCAGTTCTTC
CASSRTGADYNEQFF
>TRBV28|NA|TRBJ2-7|NA
TGTGCCAGCAGTTTGAGAGGTTCTCTATACGAGCAGTACTTC
CASSLRGSLYEQYF
>TRBV14|TRBD1|TRBJ2-2|once
TGTGCCAGCAGCCAAGTGGACAGGGCTACGACCGGGGAGCTGTTTTTT
CASSQVDRATTGELFF
>TRBV7-8|TRBD2|TRBJ2-3|NA
TGTGCCAGCAGCTCTCCCGTCCTGGGAGGACTAGCGAGAGATACGCAGTATTTT
CASSSPVLGGLARDTQYF
>TRBV28|TRBD1|TRBJ1-5|NA
TGTGCCAGCAGTTTATACAGGGGGCTAGGGCAGCCCCAGCATTTT
CASSLYRGLGQPQHF
>TRBV7-8|NA|TRBJ1-5|NA
TGTGCCAGCAGCTTAGGAGAATATAGCAATCAGCCCCAGCATTTT
CASSLGEYSNQPQHF
>TRBV9|TRBD2|TRBJ2-7|NA
TGTGCCAGCAGCGTAAGCGGGGGATCCGACGAGCAGTACTTC
CASSVSGGSDEQYF
>TRBV2|NA|TRBJ2-7|NA
TGTGCCAGCAGTGTGGGTGATGGAGGGAGCTCCTACGAGCAGTACTTC
CASSVGDGGSSYEQYF
>TRBV7-9|TRBD2|TRBJ2-2|NA
TGTGCCAGCAGCTCCAGACTAGCGGGAGACACCGGGGAGCTGTTTTTT
CASSSRLAGDTGELFF
>TRBV28|TRBD1|TRBJ2-7|NA
TGTGCCAGCAGTCTACGGGACAGGGGGTTGTACGAGCAGTACTTC
CASSLRDRGLYEQYF
>TRBV30|NA|TRBJ2-7|NA
TGTGCCTGGAGGCTACATTATAGGGGGAGGAACGCCGAGCAGTACTTC
CAWRLHYRGRNAEQYF
>TRBV5-1|TRBD2|TRBJ2-1|NA
TGCGCCAGCAGCTTGTCAAGCGGGGGCTTCTACAATGAGCAGTTCTTC
CASSLSSGGFYNEQFF
>TRBV13|NA|TRBJ2-7|NA
TGTGCCAGCAGCTCAGACCACGGATTTTCCTACGAGCAGTACTTC
CASSSDHGFSYEQYF
>TRBV13|NA|TRBJ2-7|NA
TGTGCCAGCAGCTTAGCTAGCCCAGGACAATACGAGCAGTACTTC
CASSLASPGQYEQYF
>TRBV5-1|NA|TRBJ2-1|NA
TGCGCCAGCAGCCTAATCCCCGTGGGCCTTGAGGAGCAGTTCTTC
CASSLIPVGLEEQFF
>TRBV20-1|NA|TRBJ2-7|NA
TGCAGTGCCAAACAGGACTACGAGCAGTACTTC
CSAKQDYEQYF
>TRBV6-4|NA|TRBJ2-7|once
TGTGCCAGCAGTGACTCTAACAGCACCTACGAGCAGTACTTC
CASSDSNSTYEQYF
>TRBV2|NA|TRBJ1-5|NA
TGTGCCAGCAGTGAAGGAACCTATAGCAATCAGCCCCAGCATTTT
CASSEGTYSNQPQHF